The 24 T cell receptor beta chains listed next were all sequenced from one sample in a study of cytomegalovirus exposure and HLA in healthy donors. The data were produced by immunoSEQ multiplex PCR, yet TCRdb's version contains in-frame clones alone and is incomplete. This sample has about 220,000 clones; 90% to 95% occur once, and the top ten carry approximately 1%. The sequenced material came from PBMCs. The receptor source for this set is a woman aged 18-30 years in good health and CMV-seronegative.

CDR3: CASSSFRQGYNSPLHF. The CDR3 DNA reads TGCGCCAGCAGCTCCTTCCGACAGGGTTATAATTCACCCCTCCACTTT. The V call is TRBV5-1, the J call TRBJ1-6, with 7 bases fitting TRBD1. V trimming: 3 bases; J trimming: 4 bases; junction bases outside the gene matches: 7. The CDR3 length is 16 residues. The germline gives CDR1 SGHRS, CDR2 YFSETQ.

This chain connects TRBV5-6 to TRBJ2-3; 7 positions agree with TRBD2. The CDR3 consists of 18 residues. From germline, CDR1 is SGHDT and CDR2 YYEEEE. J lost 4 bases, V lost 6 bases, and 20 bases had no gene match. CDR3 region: CASTRPSAASGIADTQYF. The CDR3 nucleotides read TGTGCCAGCACCCGTCCCTCCGCCGCCAGCGGGATTGCAGATACGCAGTATTTT.

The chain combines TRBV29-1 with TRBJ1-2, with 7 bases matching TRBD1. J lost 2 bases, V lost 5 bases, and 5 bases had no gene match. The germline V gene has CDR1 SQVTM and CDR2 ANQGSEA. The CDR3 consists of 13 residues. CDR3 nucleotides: TGCAGCGTTCTTGGGACAGAAAACTATGGCTACACCTTC. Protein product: CSVLGTENYGYTF.

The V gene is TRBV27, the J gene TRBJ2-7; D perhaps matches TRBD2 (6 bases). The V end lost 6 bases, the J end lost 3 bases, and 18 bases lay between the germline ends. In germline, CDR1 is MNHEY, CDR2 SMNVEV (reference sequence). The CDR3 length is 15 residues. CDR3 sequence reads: CASRPYLATNYEQYF. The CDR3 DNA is TGTGCCAGCAGGCCATACCTAGCGACTAACTACGAGCAGTACTTC.

The chain's CDR3 is CASSQQASTQYF. CDR3 bases: TGTGCCAGCAGTCAGCAAGCGTCTACGCAGTATTTT. The V gene is TRBV14, the J gene TRBJ2-3; D is unclear. Trimming took off 6 bases at V and 8 bases at J, with 12 bases between the two ends. CDR1 and CDR2 (germline): SGHDN, FVKESK. This CDR3 region has 12 residues.

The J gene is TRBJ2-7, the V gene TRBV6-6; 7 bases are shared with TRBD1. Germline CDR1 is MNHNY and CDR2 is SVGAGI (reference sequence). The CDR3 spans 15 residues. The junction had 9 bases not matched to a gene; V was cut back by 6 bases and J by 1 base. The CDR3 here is CASSPRQGRSYEQYF. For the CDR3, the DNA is TGTGCCAGCAGCCCGCGACAGGGACGGTCCTACGAGCAGTACTTC.

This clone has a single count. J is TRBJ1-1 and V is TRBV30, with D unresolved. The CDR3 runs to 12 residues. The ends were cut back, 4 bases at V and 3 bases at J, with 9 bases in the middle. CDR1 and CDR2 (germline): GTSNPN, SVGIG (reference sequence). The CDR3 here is CAWIREYTEAFF. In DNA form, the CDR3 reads TGTGCCTGGATCCGGGAGTACACTGAAGCTTTCTTT.

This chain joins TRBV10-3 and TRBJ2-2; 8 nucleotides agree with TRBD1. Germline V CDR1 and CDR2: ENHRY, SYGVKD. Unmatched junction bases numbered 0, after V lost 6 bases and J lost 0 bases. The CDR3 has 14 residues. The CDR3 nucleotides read TGTGCCATCAGGGGACAGGCGAACACCGGGGAGCTGTTTTTT. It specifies CAIRGQANTGELFF.

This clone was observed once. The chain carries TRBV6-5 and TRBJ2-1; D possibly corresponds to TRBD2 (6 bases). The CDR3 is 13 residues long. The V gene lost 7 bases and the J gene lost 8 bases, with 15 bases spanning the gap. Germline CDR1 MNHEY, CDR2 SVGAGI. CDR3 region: CASTGTSTHEQFF. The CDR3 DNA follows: TGTGCCAGCACAGGGACTTCGACCCATGAGCAGTTCTTC.

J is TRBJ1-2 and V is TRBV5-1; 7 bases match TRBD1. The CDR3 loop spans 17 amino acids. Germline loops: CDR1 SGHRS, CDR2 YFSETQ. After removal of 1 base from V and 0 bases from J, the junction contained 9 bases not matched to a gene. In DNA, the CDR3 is TGCGCCAGCAGCTTGTGGGACAGCGCCAAAGCTAACTATGGCTACACCTTC. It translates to CASSLWDSAKANYGYTF.

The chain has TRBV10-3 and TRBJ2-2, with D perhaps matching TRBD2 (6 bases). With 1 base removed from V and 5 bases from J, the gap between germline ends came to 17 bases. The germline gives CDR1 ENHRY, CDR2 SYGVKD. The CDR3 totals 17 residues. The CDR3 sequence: CAISEFPTSYGTGELFF. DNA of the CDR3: TGTGCCATCAGTGAGTTTCCTACTAGCTATGGGACCGGGGAGCTGTTTTTT.

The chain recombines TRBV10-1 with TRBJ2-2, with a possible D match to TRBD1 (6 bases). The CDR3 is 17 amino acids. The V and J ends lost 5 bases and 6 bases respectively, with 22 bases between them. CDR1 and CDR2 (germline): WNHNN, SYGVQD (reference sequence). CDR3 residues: CASSLRQAGGSAGELFF. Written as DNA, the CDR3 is TGCGCCAGCAGTCTACGACAGGCTGGGGGCTCGGCCGGGGAGCTGTTTTTT.

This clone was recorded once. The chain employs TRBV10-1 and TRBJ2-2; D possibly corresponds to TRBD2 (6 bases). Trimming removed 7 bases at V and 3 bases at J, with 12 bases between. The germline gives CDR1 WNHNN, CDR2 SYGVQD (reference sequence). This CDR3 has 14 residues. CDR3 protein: CASTRDWDTGELFF. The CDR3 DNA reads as TGCGCCAGCACCCGGGACTGGGACACCGGGGAGCTGTTTTTT.

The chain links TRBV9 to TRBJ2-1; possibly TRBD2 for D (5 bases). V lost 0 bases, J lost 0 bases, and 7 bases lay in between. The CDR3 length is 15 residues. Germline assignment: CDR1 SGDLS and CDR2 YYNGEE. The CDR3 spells CASSVVGSSYNEQFF. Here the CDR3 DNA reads TGTGCCAGCAGCGTAGTAGGGAGCTCCTACAATGAGCAGTTCTTC.

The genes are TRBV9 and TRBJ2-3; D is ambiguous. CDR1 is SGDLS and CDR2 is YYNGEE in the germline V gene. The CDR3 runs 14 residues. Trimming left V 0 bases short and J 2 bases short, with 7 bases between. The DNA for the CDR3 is TGTGCCAGCAGCGTAGTTGGCACCACAGATACGCAGTATTTT. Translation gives CASSVVGTTDTQYF.

As DNA, the CDR3 is TGTGCCAGCAGTGGCAGTTTACTGAGGCCCGCTGAAGCTTTCTTT. Amino acid sequence: CASSGSLLRPAEAFF. The J gene is TRBJ1-1, the V gene TRBV6-1; D not certain. Trimming left V 4 bases short and J 6 bases short, with 18 bases between. The V gene's germline CDR1 is MNHNS and CDR2 SASEGT. The CDR3 has 15 residues.

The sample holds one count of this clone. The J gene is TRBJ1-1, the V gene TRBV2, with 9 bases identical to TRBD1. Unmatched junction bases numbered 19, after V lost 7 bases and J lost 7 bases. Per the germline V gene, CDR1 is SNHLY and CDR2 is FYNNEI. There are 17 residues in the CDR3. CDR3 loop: CASTTLQMGDRDHEAFF. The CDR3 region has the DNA TGTGCCAGCACAACGCTCCAAATGGGGGACAGGGACCATGAAGCTTTCTTT.

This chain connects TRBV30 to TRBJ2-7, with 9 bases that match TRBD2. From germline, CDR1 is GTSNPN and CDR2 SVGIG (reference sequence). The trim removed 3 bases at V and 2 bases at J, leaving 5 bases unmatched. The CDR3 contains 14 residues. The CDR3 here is CAWRVAGDTYEQYF. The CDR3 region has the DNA TGTGCCTGGAGGGTAGCGGGAGATACCTACGAGCAGTACTTC.

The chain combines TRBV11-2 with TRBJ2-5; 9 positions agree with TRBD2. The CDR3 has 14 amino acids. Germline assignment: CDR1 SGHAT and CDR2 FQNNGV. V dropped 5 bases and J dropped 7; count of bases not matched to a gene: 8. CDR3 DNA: TGTGCCAGCAGCGCAGCTCTAGCGGGACCGACCCAGTACTTC. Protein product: CASSAALAGPTQYF.

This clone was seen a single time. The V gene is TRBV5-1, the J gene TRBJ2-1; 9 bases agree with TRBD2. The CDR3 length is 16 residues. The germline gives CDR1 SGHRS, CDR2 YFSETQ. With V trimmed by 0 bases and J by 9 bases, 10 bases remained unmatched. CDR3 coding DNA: TGCGCCAGCAGCTTGGCAGGGACTAGCCCCAGTGGTGAGCAGTTCTTC. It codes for CASSLAGTSPSGEQFF.

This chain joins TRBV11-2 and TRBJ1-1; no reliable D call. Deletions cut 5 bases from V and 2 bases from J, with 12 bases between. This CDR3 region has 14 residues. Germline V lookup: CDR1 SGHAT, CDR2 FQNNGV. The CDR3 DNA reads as TGTGCCAGCAGCCCCGGCCCGACTAACACTGAAGCTTTCTTT. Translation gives CASSPGPTNTEAFF.

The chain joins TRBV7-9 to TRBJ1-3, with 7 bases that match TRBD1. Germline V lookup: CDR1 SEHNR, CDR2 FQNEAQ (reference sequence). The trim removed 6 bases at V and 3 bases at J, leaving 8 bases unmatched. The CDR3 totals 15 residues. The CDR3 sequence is CASRYDRVDGNTIYF. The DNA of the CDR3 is TGTGCCAGCAGATACGACAGGGTGGATGGAAACACCATATATTTT.

This chain's CDR3 is CASAGGSQRTTDTQYF. CDR3 DNA sequence: TGTGCCAGCGCTGGGGGGTCCCAGAGGACCACAGATACGCAGTATTTT. The rearrangement links TRBV11-2 to TRBJ2-3, with D perhaps matching TRBD2 (6 bases). The CDR3 is made up of 16 amino acids. V was pared by 8 bases and J by 2 bases, with 20 bases between. CDR1 is SGHAT and CDR2 is FQNNGV in the germline V gene.

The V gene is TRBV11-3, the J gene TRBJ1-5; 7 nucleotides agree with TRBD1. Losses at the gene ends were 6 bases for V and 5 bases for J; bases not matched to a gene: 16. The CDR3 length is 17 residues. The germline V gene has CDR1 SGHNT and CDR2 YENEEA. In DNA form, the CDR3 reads TGTGCCAGCAGGGGAACCTCGCCCCGGGACAGATATCAGCCCCAGCATTTT. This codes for CASRGTSPRDRYQPQHF.